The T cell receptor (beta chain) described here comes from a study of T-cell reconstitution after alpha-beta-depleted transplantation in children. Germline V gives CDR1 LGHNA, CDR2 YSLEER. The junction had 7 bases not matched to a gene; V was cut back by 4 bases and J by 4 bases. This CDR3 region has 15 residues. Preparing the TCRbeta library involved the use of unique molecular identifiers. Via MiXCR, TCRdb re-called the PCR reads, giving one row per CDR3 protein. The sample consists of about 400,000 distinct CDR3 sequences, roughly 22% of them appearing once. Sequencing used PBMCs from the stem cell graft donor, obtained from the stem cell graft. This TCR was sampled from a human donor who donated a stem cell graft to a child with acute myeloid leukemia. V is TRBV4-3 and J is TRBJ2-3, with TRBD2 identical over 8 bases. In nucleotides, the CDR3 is TGCGCCAGCAGCCTATTTAGCGGGAATGCAGATACGCAGTATTTT. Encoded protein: CASSLFSGNADTQYF.